This T cell receptor beta chain was profiled in a study of control samples from healthy donors and cancer patients. The germline V and J ends were trimmed by 6 bases and 1 base, with 15 bases remaining between them. Germline V lookup: CDR1 SNHLY, CDR2 FYNNEI. CDR3 length: 15 amino acids. Sequencing used immunoSEQ multiplex PCR; TCRdb keeps in-frame clones, though not all of them. The repertoire holds 90,000 to 100,000 clones, with 70% to 80% as singletons. This clonotype was sampled from a woman in her thirties in good health. The chain joins TRBV2 to TRBJ1-2, with D maybe TRBD1 (6 bases). Sequenced: blood. CDR3 DNA: TGTGCCAGCAGCATACAGGGAGAACTTAACTATGGCTACACCTTC. It codes for CASSIQGELNYGYTF. Variable domain in full (rest from reference TRBV2 and TRBJ1-2): EPEVTQTPSHQVTQMGQEVILRCVPISNHLYFYWYRQILGQKVEFLVSFYNNEISEKSEIFDDQFSVERPDGSNFTLKIRSTKLEDSAMYFCASSIQGELNYGYTFGSGTRLTVV.